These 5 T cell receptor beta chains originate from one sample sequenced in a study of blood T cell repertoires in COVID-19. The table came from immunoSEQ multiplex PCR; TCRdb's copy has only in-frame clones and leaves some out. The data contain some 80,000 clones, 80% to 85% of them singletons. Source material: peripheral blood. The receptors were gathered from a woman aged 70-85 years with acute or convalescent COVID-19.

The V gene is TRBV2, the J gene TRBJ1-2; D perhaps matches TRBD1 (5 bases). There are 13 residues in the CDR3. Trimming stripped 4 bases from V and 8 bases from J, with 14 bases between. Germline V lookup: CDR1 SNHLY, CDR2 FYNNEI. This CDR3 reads CASSGGAVEGYTF. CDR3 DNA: TGTGCCAGCAGTGGCGGGGCAGTCGAGGGCTACACCTTC.

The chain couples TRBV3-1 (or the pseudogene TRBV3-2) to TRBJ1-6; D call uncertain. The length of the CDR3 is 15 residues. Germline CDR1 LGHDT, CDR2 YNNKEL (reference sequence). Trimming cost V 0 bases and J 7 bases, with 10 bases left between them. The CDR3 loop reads CASSQDGSANSPLHF. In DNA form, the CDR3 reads TGTGCCAGCAGCCAAGATGGGAGCGCAAATTCACCCCTCCACTTT.

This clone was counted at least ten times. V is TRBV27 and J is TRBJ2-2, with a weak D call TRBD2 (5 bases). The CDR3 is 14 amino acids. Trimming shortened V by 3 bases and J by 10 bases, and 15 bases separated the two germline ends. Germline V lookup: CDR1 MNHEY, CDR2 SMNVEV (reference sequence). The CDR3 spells CASSFGGQASELFF. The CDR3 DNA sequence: TGTGCCAGCAGTTTTGGCGGGCAGGCGTCGGAGCTGTTTTTT.

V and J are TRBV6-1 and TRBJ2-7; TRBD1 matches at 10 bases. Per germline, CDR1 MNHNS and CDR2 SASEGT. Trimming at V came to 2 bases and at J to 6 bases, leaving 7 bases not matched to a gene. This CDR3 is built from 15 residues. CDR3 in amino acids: CASSELGTGVAEQYF. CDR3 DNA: TGTGCCAGCAGTGAACTCGGGACAGGGGTGGCCGAGCAGTACTTC.

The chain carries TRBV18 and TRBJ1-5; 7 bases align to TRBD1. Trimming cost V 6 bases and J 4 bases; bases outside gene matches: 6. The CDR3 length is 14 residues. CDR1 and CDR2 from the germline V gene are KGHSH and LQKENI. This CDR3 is CASSGTVENQPQHF. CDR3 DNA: TGTGCCAGCTCCGGGACAGTGGAAAATCAGCCCCAGCATTTT.